The 32 T cell receptor beta chains listed next were all sequenced from one sample in a study of metastatic and nonmetastatic thyroid tumors (dated by TCRdb to about 2020). Before undergoing thyroid surgery, none of the patients had been given any kind of treatment. Library construction relied on PCR. Instrument used: Illumina HiSeq 4000. TCRdb reran the public reads through fastp at Q25 and MiXCR, keeping productive beta chains. The sample records tens of thousands of clones, under 15% of which are singletons. The top ten constitute more than 3% of the sample. The specimen sequenced was blood. Receptors originate from a female donor with papillary thyroid cancer or a benign thyroid nodule (not recorded which). Some clones in this sample may be carry-over from other donors' samples.

In its sample, this clone was seen many times. The chain couples TRBV9 to TRBJ2-7; maybe TRBD2 (6 bases). The germline V and J ends were trimmed by 0 bases and 3 bases, with 16 bases remaining between them. CDR1 and CDR2 from the germline V gene are SGDLS and YYNGEE. This CDR3 has 16 residues. For the CDR3, the DNA is TGTGCCAGCAGCGTAGGGTCGGGGGTAATGGACTACGAGCAGTACTTC. It codes for CASSVGSGVMDYEQYF.

This clone was detected ten times or more. A much larger clonotype is one base distant, so this may be a read error. J is TRBJ2-3 and V is TRBV9; TRBD2 matches at 10 bases. V dropped 1 base and J dropped 8; count of bases not matched to a gene: 13. The CDR3 contains 17 residues. CDR1 and CDR2 from the germline V gene are SGDLS and YYNGEE. CDR3 sequence (DNA): TGTGCCAGCAGCGTACCCTTAGCGGGAGGTCCGGGAGGTACGCAGTATTTT. Protein sequence: CASSVPLAGGPGGTQYF.

By its share, this clone is medium-sized. V is TRBV30 and J is TRBJ1-2; unclear D gene. V was pared by 1 base and J by 3 bases, with 6 bases between. CDR3 length: 12 amino acids. In germline, CDR1 is GTSNPN, CDR2 SVGIG (reference sequence). The CDR3 sequence: CAWSGTDYGYTF. The CDR3 DNA sequence: TGTGCCTGGAGTGGTACGGACTATGGCTACACCTTC. Full variable domain (rest looked up from reference TRBV30 and TRBJ1-2): SQTIHQWPATLVQPVGSPLSLECTVEGTSNPNLYWYRQAAGRGLQLLFYSVGIGQISSEVPQNLSASRPQDRQFILSSKKLLLSDSGFYLCAWSGTDYGYTFGSGTRLTVV.

The genes are TRBV7-9 and TRBJ2-7; D might be TRBD2 (5 bases). CDR3 size: 12 residues. Germline-derived CDR1 and CDR2 are SEHNR and FQNEAQ (reference sequence). The V gene lost 1 base and the J gene lost 6 bases, with 7 bases spanning the gap. CDR3 amino acids: CASSLGAVEQYF. The CDR3 DNA sequence: TGTGCCAGCAGCTTAGGAGCGGTCGAGCAGTACTTC.

In this sample, this clone turned up many times. This rearrangement joins TRBV29-1 to TRBJ2-7; 10 bases are shared with TRBD1. With V trimmed by 7 bases and J by 4 bases, 4 bases remained unmatched. Germline CDR1 is SQVTM and CDR2 is ANQGSEA. The length of the CDR3 is 12 residues. The CDR3 DNA is TGCAGCGCCCGGACAGGGGGATACGAGCAGTACTTC. The encoded protein is CSARTGGYEQYF.

In this sample, this clone turned up many times. The chain combines TRBV2 with TRBJ2-1; 9 bases agree with TRBD2. The V gene end was trimmed by 8 bases and the J gene end by 0 bases; junction bases not matched to a gene: 5. This CDR3 comprises 15 residues. Germline V gene data show CDR1 as SNHLY and CDR2 as FYNNEI. CDR3 protein: CASLLAGRSYNEQFF. The CDR3 DNA sequence: TGTGCCAGCTTGCTAGCGGGACGCTCCTACAATGAGCAGTTCTTC. Filled out from reference TRBV2 and TRBJ2-1, the complete variable domain reads EPEVTQTPSHQVTQMGQEVILRCVPISNHLYFYWYRQILGQKVEFLVSFYNNEISEKSEIFDDQFSVERPDGSNFTLKIRSTKLEDSAMYFCASLLAGRSYNEQFFGPGTRLTVL.

In its sample, this clone was seen many times. The chain recombines TRBV11-1 with TRBJ2-7; D is uncertain. The length of the CDR3 is 15 residues. Looked up from germline, CDR1 is SGHAT and CDR2 is FQDESV (reference sequence). Trimming shortened V by 5 bases and J by 1 base, and 15 bases separated the two germline ends. The CDR3 region has the DNA TGTGCCAGCAGCCTGTCGGACCTAGGGTCCTACGAGCAGTACTTC. Protein: CASSLSDLGSYEQYF.

In its sample, this clone was seen once. V is TRBV7-2 and J is TRBJ1-2; D uncertain. CDR3 length equals 14 residues. Germline CDR1 and CDR2: SGHTA and FQGNSA. The V end was cut by 2 bases, the J end by 6 bases, with 13 bases between. CDR3 sequence reads: CASSLWLAGDGYTF. The CDR3 coding sequence is TGTGCCAGCAGCTTATGGTTGGCAGGCGATGGCTACACCTTC.

This clone was seen repeatedly, ten times or more. This rearrangement joins TRBV14 to TRBJ1-2, with 11 bases fitting TRBD1. V shed 5 bases and J 4 bases; nucleotides not matched to a gene: 3. CDR3 length equals 14 residues. CDR1 SGHDN and CDR2 FVKESK come from the germline V gene. CDR3 DNA sequence: TGTGCCAGCAGCACCGGGACAGGGGGCTATGGCTACACCTTC. The encoded protein is CASSTGTGGYGYTF.

This CDR3 reads CASSVGAAHGYTF. The CDR3 bases are TGTGCCAGCAGCGTGGGGGCGGCCCATGGCTACACCTTC. V usage is TRBV27 and J usage is TRBJ1-2, with D possibly TRBD1 on 6 matching bases. Trimming took 6 bases from V and 6 from J, leaving 14 bases between them. The germline gives CDR1 MNHEY, CDR2 SMNVEV (reference sequence). CDR3 length: 13 residues.

This clone has just a few counts. The chain uses TRBV6-2 or TRBV6-3 and TRBJ2-3, with D unclear. The CDR3 covers 12 residues. Trimming removed 6 bases at V and 2 bases at J, with 6 bases between. CDR1 and CDR2 from the germline V gene are MNHEY and SVGEGT. DNA for the CDR3: TGTGCCAGCAGAGACCCCACAGATACGCAGTATTTT. It yields the protein CASRDPTDTQYF.

In this sample, this clone turned up many times. A much larger clone lies a single base off, so this may be a read error. This sample includes further DNA sequences coding for the same CDR3. The chain joins TRBV5-4 to TRBJ1-4, with 8 bases fitting TRBD1. The CDR3 loop spans 14 amino acids. The germline V gene has CDR1 SGHNT and CDR2 YYREEE (reference sequence). CDR3 residues: CASSFSTGDEKLFF. The DNA of the CDR3 is TGTGCTAGCAGCTTTTCGACAGGGGATGAAAAACTGTTTTTT.

The table lists this clone with many counts. The V call is TRBV28, the J call TRBJ2-2, with TRBD1 as a possible D gene (6 bases). From germline, CDR1 is MDHEN and CDR2 SYDVKM. CDR3 length: 16 amino acids. V was pared by 7 bases and J by 0 bases, with 15 bases between. The CDR3 DNA is TGTGCCAGCATCTCAACGGACAGCACGAACACCGGGGAGCTGTTTTTT. It codes for CASISTDSTNTGELFF.

This clone was seen many times. The V gene is TRBV27, the J gene TRBJ1-2; 8 bases align to TRBD1. V was pared by 5 bases and J by 4 bases, with 9 bases of the junction left unmatched. The CDR3 has 15 amino acids. Germline values: CDR1 MNHEY, CDR2 SMNVEV (reference sequence). CDR3 loop: CASSPGQGVSYGYTF. CDR3 in DNA: TGTGCCAGCAGTCCCGGACAGGGTGTAAGCTATGGCTACACCTTC.

This clone was seen many times. The chain links TRBV20-1 to TRBJ2-5; D remains unclear. Germline V gene data show CDR1 as DFQATT and CDR2 as SNEGSKA (reference sequence). The CDR3 runs to 12 residues. V was shortened by 6 bases and J by 1 base, with 9 bases between the two germline ends. CDR3 DNA: TGCAGTGCATTAGTCCTCCAAGAGACCCAGTACTTC. This gives the protein CSALVLQETQYF.

In this sample, this clone turned up many times. This chain joins TRBV6-2 or TRBV6-3 and TRBJ2-7; perhaps D is TRBD1 or TRBD2 (5 bases each). Looked up from germline, CDR1 is MNHEY and CDR2 is SVGEGT. The CDR3 extends over 13 amino acids. V was cut by 10 bases and J by 2 bases, with 15 bases left in between. This chain's CDR3 is CAISGTLTYEQYF. In DNA form, the CDR3 reads TGTGCCATTTCGGGGACCCTTACCTACGAGCAGTACTTC.

This clone was seen many times. V gene TRBV3-1 combines with J gene TRBJ2-2; tentatively, D is TRBD1 or TRBD2 (5 bases each). With 4 bases removed from V and 6 bases from J, the gap between germline ends came to 18 bases. Germline V gives CDR1 LGHDT, CDR2 YNNKEL (reference sequence). The CDR3 is 16 residues long. CDR3 sequence: CASSRLRDHYAGELFF. In DNA form, the CDR3 reads TGTGCCAGCAGCCGACTTAGGGACCATTACGCCGGGGAGCTGTTTTTT.

There are many counts of this clone. The chain employs TRBV28 and TRBJ2-3, with D perhaps TRBD1 (5 bases). CDR3 length equals 13 residues. With 8 bases removed from V and 4 bases from J, the gap between germline ends came to 13 bases. Germline CDR1 and CDR2: MDHEN and SYDVKM. CDR3 sequence (DNA): TGTGCCAGCCTTATGCAGGGTTCAGATACGCAGTATTTT. It translates to CASLMQGSDTQYF.

This clone was recorded a few times. At one end the junction does not follow the germline gene, possibly because of a read error. The chain is built from TRBV6-2 or TRBV6-3 and TRBJ1-5; TRBD1 agrees at 9 bases. This CDR3 spans 16 amino acids. Germline loops: CDR1 MNHEY, CDR2 SVGEGT. This chain's CDR3 is CVSIYWGQGGNQPQHF. DNA for the CDR3: TGTGTCAGCATTTACTGGGGACAGGGAGGGAATCAGCCCCAGCATTTT.

Many counts were recorded for this clone. The chain uses TRBV27 and TRBJ2-1, with D perhaps given as TRBD1 or TRBD2 (7 bases each). The CDR3 runs 14 residues. CDR1 is MNHEY and CDR2 is SMNVEV in the germline V gene (reference sequence). V was shortened by 7 bases and J by 4 bases, with 14 bases between the two germline ends. The CDR3 DNA follows: TGTGCCAGCAAGGGGGCTAGCGGTTACAATGAGCAGTTCTTC. It codes for CASKGASGYNEQFF.

By share of the sample, this clone is medium-sized. The chain combines TRBV7-2 with TRBJ2-7, with unresolved D. V dropped 5 bases and J dropped 4 bases, with 6 bases sitting between them. This CDR3 is built from 11 residues. Per the germline V gene, CDR1 is SGHTA and CDR2 is FQGNSA. The CDR3 sequence is CASSPAYEQYF. As DNA, the CDR3 is TGTGCCAGCAGCCCGGCTTACGAGCAGTACTTC.

The rearrangement uses TRBV20-1 and TRBJ1-6; no definite D call. The V gene lost 3 bases and the J gene lost 0 bases, with 9 bases spanning the gap. Germline CDR1 and CDR2: DFQATT and SNEGSKA (reference sequence). CDR3 length: 15 amino acids. CDR3: CSARLILSYNSPLHF. CDR3 sequence (DNA): TGCAGTGCTAGGCTTATACTCTCCTATAATTCACCCCTCCACTTT.

This clone is medium-sized (0.01 to 0.1%) in the sample. The chain has TRBV28 and TRBJ1-6, with 11 bases matching TRBD1. Germline CDR1 MDHEN, CDR2 SYDVKM. The CDR3 extends over 16 amino acids. V lost 6 bases to trimming and J lost 5 bases; unmatched junction nucleotides: 6. CDR3 loop: CASSRDRGSDNSPLHF. The CDR3 nucleotides read TGTGCCAGCAGCCGGGACAGGGGGTCGGATAATTCACCCCTCCACTTT.

This clone was detected only a few times. The chain employs TRBV28 and TRBJ2-3, with a weak D call TRBD1 (6 bases). V was trimmed by 7 bases and J by 3 bases, leaving 20 bases between them. The CDR3 runs to 16 residues. The germline CDR1 and CDR2 sequences are MDHEN and SYDVKM. CDR3 in amino acids: CASIPSQGIATDTQYF. CDR3 bases: TGTGCCAGCATACCCTCACAGGGTATAGCAACAGATACGCAGTATTTT.

This clone was observed many times. The chain links TRBV7-2 to TRBJ2-5, with 12 bases aligning to TRBD1. CDR3 size: 16 residues. J lost 1 base, V lost 1 base, and 1 base had no gene match. Germline CDR1 is SGHTA and CDR2 is FQGNSA. The CDR3 DNA is TGTGCCAGCAGCTTAGGGGACAGGGGGCGCCAAGAGACCCAGTACTTC. This translates into CASSLGDRGRQETQYF.

This clone was counted once. The chain couples TRBV11-2 to TRBJ1-1; possible D gene TRBD1, 5 bases. V was clipped by 5 bases and J by 0 bases, with 13 bases between them. Germline-derived CDR1 and CDR2 are SGHAT and FQNNGV. The CDR3 runs 15 residues. The CDR3 is CASSQVRGLNTEAFF. The CDR3 DNA reads as TGTGCCAGCAGCCAAGTTCGGGGGTTGAACACTGAAGCTTTCTTT.

The V and J genes are TRBV6-5 and TRBJ2-3, with D maybe TRBD1 (6 bases). The CDR3 extends over 17 amino acids. Germline loops: CDR1 MNHEY, CDR2 SVGAGI. V was clipped by 7 bases and J by 6 bases, with 26 bases between them. The CDR3 nucleotides are TGTGCCAGCATCCGTTTTCAGACAGGTCCAGCGGTTGATACGCAGTATTTT. Translation: CASIRFQTGPAVDTQYF.

This clone was recorded at least ten times. This chain uses TRBV12-3 or TRBV12-4 with TRBJ2-2; D remains ambiguous. This CDR3 region has 12 residues. Trimming cost V 7 bases and J 2 bases, with 5 bases left between them. CDR3 nucleotides: TGTGCCAGCAATCTAAACACCGGGGAGCTGTTTTTT. It translates to CASNLNTGELFF.

This clone is medium-sized by share. This chain connects TRBV11-3 to TRBJ2-2; maybe TRBD1 (6 bases). The CDR3 extends over 13 amino acids. Per germline, CDR1 SGHNT and CDR2 YENEEA. V gave up 4 bases and J gave up 11 bases, with 14 bases separating them. The CDR3 sequence: CASSSITRGELFF. As DNA, the CDR3 is TGTGCCAGCAGCTCGATCACCAGGGGTGAGCTGTTTTTT.

There are many counts of this clone. The V call is TRBV6-5, the J call TRBJ1-5, with TRBD1 matching over 8 bases. The CDR3 contains 16 residues. CDR1 is MNHEY, CDR2 SVGAGI, per germline. V shed 2 bases and J 2 bases; nucleotides not matched to a gene: 5. As DNA, the CDR3 is TGTGCCAGCAGTTACGGGGACAGGAGTCGCAATCAGCCCCAGCATTTT. Its protein is CASSYGDRSRNQPQHF.

At least ten counts were recorded for this clone. This chain joins TRBV9 and TRBJ2-3, with D maybe TRBD1 (6 bases). CDR1 is SGDLS and CDR2 is YYNGEE in the germline V gene. The CDR3 loop spans 15 amino acids. Between the trimmed V and J ends, which lost 1 base and 0 bases, there was a span of 9 bases. The DNA for the CDR3 is TGTGCCAGCAGCGTATACCAGGGGAGCACAGATACGCAGTATTTT. This sequence encodes CASSVYQGSTDTQYF.

This clone is a singleton in its sample. This chain joins TRBV11-2 and TRBJ2-1; possibly TRBD2 for D (6 bases). Trimming pared 4 bases from V and 6 bases from J, leaving 13 bases between. This CDR3 comprises 14 residues. Germline lookup yields CDR1 SGHAT and CDR2 FQNNGV. CDR3 protein: CASSSSGTLNEQFF. Written as DNA, the CDR3 is TGTGCCAGCAGCTCATCCGGGACTCTCAATGAGCAGTTCTTC.